This T cell receptor (beta chain) was found in a study of cytomegalovirus exposure and HLA in healthy donors. 60 Vbeta and 13 Jbeta primers were used in PCR. The repertoire was sequenced with immunoSEQ multiplex PCR; TCRdb's copy has only in-frame clones and lacks some. In the table there are 170,000 or so clones, around 80% of which are singletons. Trimming stripped 5 bases from V and 4 bases from J, with 6 bases between. This CDR3 contains 11 residues. Germline values: CDR1 MDHEN, CDR2 SYDVKM. This clone was counted a few times. Its antigen is unidentified. Findings and caveats of the study: For most TCR beta V segments, an earlier analysis put the productive rate at about 87% or about 30% of the time. Reported results showed that the classifier diagnosed cytomegalovirus status with high specificity and sensitivity.

The sample was PBMCs. This receptor was identified in a woman in her 30s in good health and CMV-seropositive. The gene calls are TRBV28 and TRBJ2-7; the D is unclear. The CDR3 here is CASSTQYEQYF. DNA of the CDR3: TGTGCCAGCAGTACACAGTACGAGCAGTACTTC.